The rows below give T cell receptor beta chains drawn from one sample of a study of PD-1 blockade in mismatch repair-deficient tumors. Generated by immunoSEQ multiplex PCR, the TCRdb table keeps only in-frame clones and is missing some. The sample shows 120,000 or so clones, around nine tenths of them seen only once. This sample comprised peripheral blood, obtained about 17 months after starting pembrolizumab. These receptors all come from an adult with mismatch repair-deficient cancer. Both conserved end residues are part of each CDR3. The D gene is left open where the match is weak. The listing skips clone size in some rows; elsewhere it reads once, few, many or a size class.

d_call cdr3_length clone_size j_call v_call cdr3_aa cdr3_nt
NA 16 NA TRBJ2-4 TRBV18 CASSREVGEAKNIQYF TGTGCCAGCTCGCGAGAGGTAGGGGAAGCCAAAAACATTCAGTACTTC
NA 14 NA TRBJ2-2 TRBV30 CAWSRGSWTGELFF TGTGCCTGGAGTAGGGGGTCCTGGACCGGGGAGCTGTTTTTT
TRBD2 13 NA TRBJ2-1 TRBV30 CAWSSTSGIEQFF TGTGCCTGGAGCTCCACTAGCGGGATTGAGCAGTTCTTC
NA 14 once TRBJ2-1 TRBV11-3 CASSLGGGYNEQFF TGTGCCAGCAGCTTAGGTGGGGGTTACAATGAGCAGTTCTTC
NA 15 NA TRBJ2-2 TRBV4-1 CASSQNPTGTGELFF TGCGCCAGCAGCCAGAACCCAACTGGCACCGGGGAGCTGTTTTTT
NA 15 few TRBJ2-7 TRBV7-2 CASSPRVRRSYEQYF TGTGCCAGCAGCCCCCGGGTCAGGCGCTCCTACGAGCAGTACTTC
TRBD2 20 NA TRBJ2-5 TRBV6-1 CASSDRQAGLAGPLQETQYF TGTGCCAGCAGTGACAGACAAGCGGGACTAGCGGGACCTCTTCAAGAGACCCAGTACTTC
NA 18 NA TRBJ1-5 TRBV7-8 CASSSRTKGGLTNQPQHF TGTGCCAGCAGCTCGAGGACGAAGGGAGGCCTTACCAATCAGCCCCAGCATTTT
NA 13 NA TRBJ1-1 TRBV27 CASSFGPSTEAFF TGTGCCAGCAGTTTTGGGCCAAGCACTGAAGCTTTCTTT
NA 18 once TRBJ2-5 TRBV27 CASSTLHRTGLGQETQYF TGTGCCAGCAGTACATTACACAGGACTGGCCTAGGACAAGAGACCCAGTACTTC
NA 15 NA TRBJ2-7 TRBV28 CASSFPGDLSYEQYF TGTGCCAGCAGTTTTCCAGGGGACCTATCCTACGAGCAGTACTTC
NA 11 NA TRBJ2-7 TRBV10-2 CASSPGDEQYF TGCGCCAGCAGCCCAGGGGACGAGCAGTACTTC
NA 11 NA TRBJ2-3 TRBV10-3 CAISEGRPQYF TGTGCCATCAGTGAGGGAAGGCCACAGTATTTT